Presented here are 25 T cell receptor beta chains from one specimen sequenced in a study of siplizumab effects on memory and regulatory T cells. Produced via immunoSEQ multiplex PCR; TCRdb's table is partial and in-frame only. Counted here are some 96,000 clones, 94% occurring once; the ten biggest clones make up 1% to 1.5%. Sequenced: non-Treg CD4+ T cells sorted from blood. All receptors come from a human donor in good health.

The CDR3 region is CASSDVSVETQYF. The CDR3, as DNA: TGTGCCAGCAGTGACGTATCCGTAGAGACCCAGTACTTC. The V gene is TRBV6-1, the J gene TRBJ2-5; D gene uncertain. Germline V CDR1 and CDR2: MNHNS, SASEGT. This CDR3 has 13 amino acids. The ends were cut back, 3 bases at V and 4 bases at J, with 9 bases in the middle.

The chain couples TRBV10-1 to TRBJ2-3, with D perhaps matching TRBD1 (6 bases). Between the trimmed V and J ends, which lost 2 bases and 2 bases, there was a span of 11 bases. The CDR3 is 15 amino acids. Germline V gene lookup returns CDR1 WNHNN and CDR2 SYGVQD (reference sequence). CDR3 protein: CASSENRVDTDTQYF. The CDR3 DNA reads as TGCGCCAGCAGTGAGAACAGGGTAGACACAGATACGCAGTATTTT.

This clone has just a few counts. This chain joins TRBV19 and TRBJ1-2; unclear D gene. Germline CDR1 LNHDA, CDR2 SQIVND (reference sequence). Trimming pared 10 bases from V and 7 bases from J, leaving 16 bases between. The CDR3 contains 12 residues. This CDR3 reads CATRTEAGGYTF. DNA for the CDR3: TGTGCCACCCGGACCGAAGCAGGTGGCTACACCTTC.

This chain's CDR3 is CASSPRLAGGNIQYF. The CDR3 DNA follows: TGTGCCAGCAGCCCACGACTAGCGGGGGGGAACATTCAGTACTTC. The chain employs TRBV2 and TRBJ2-4, with 14 bases matching TRBD2. V lost 6 bases and J lost 7; bases outside the gene matches: 5. This CDR3 contains 15 residues. CDR1 and CDR2 from the germline V gene are SNHLY and FYNNEI.

V gene TRBV15 combines with J gene TRBJ1-5; unclear D gene. With 5 bases removed from V and 6 bases from J, the gap between germline ends came to 11 bases. This CDR3 is built from 13 residues. The germline gives CDR1 LNHNV, CDR2 YYDKDF (reference sequence). This CDR3 reads CATSLNRGQPQHF. The DNA of the CDR3 is TGTGCCACCAGCCTTAACAGAGGTCAGCCCCAGCATTTT.

V gene TRBV25-1 combines with J gene TRBJ2-2, with D hard to call. CDR1 MGHDK and CDR2 SYGVNS come from the germline V gene. The V gene lost 0 bases and the J gene lost 6 bases, with 14 bases spanning the gap. The CDR3 is made up of 16 amino acids. This CDR3 is CASSEYAAHGPGELFF. In DNA, the CDR3 is TGTGCCAGCAGTGAATATGCGGCCCACGGTCCCGGGGAGCTGTTTTTT.

This sequence joins TRBV27 and TRBJ1-5, with 8 bases that match TRBD1. Germline V gene lookup returns CDR1 MNHEY and CDR2 SMNVEV (reference sequence). The V segment lost 8 bases and the J segment 6 bases; nucleotides outside the gene matches: 6. The CDR3 is 13 residues long. This CDR3 reads CASSKDRAQPQHF. CDR3 nucleotides: TGTGCCAGCTCAAAGGACAGGGCTCAGCCCCAGCATTTT.

This clone was detected once. This chain links TRBV2 with TRBJ2-1; no firm D call. Trimming removed 7 bases from V and 4 bases from J, with 11 bases in between. This CDR3 is built from 13 residues. CDR1 and CDR2 (germline): SNHLY, FYNNEI. The CDR3 sequence: CASNLGLYNEQFF. The DNA for the CDR3 is TGTGCCAGCAACTTGGGCTTATACAATGAGCAGTTCTTC.

The V and J genes are TRBV7-2 and TRBJ2-7; 13 bases agree with TRBD2. Germline values: CDR1 SGHTA, CDR2 FQGNSA. The CDR3 covers 18 residues. V dropped 2 bases and J dropped 5; count of bases not matched to a gene: 12. The chain's CDR3 is CASSLRTLAGGPPNEQYF. In nucleotides, the CDR3 is TGTGCCAGCAGCTTAAGGACACTAGCGGGAGGGCCTCCGAACGAGCAGTACTTC.

V is TRBV19 and J is TRBJ2-7, with 12 bases aligning to TRBD1. V was clipped by 4 bases and J by 5 bases; unmatched bases: 12. The CDR3 totals 17 residues. Germline-derived CDR1 and CDR2 are LNHDA and SQIVND (reference sequence). CDR3 coding DNA: TGTGCCAGTAGTAAAGGGACAGGGGGCGCGTTAGAGGACGAGCAGTACTTC. This translates into CASSKGTGGALEDEQYF.

The rearrangement joins TRBV2 to TRBJ2-3; 10 bases are a match to TRBD2. This CDR3 has 15 residues. The V gene end was trimmed by 7 bases and the J gene end by 0 bases; junction bases not matched to a gene: 4. Germline V lookup: CDR1 SNHLY, CDR2 FYNNEI. CDR3 bases: TGTGCCAGCAAGAAGACTAGCGGGAGCACAGATACGCAGTATTTT. This translates into CASKKTSGSTDTQYF.

The chain joins TRBV7-3 to TRBJ2-3, with 12 positions matching TRBD2. Germline CDR1 SGHTA, CDR2 FQGTGA. V dropped 5 bases and J dropped 10; count of bases not matched to a gene: 22. The CDR3 is 19 amino acids. The CDR3 coding sequence is TGTGCCAGCAGCGGACTAGCGGGAAGCGAGGTCCAGCGGGTATCTGCGCAGTATTTT. Its protein product is CASSGLAGSEVQRVSAQYF.

Note on this clone: Mismatch with germline at one junction end may stem from a read error. This chain connects TRBV2 to TRBJ2-1, with 9 nucleotides matching TRBD2. The germline gives CDR1 SNHLY, CDR2 FYNNEI. CDR3 length: 12 amino acids. The CDR3 DNA reads as TGTGCCAGCAGTTCTTCTAGCGGGACTGCAATCTTC. This sequence encodes CASSSSSGTAIF.

This chain links TRBV19 with TRBJ2-7; 8 bases line up with TRBD1. In germline, CDR1 is LNHDA, CDR2 SQIVND (reference sequence). The junction had 8 bases not matched to a gene; V was cut back by 7 bases and J by 0 bases. CDR3 size: 15 residues. CDR3 sequence (DNA): TGTGCCAGTAAAAGGGACAGGTCAGACTCCTACGAGCAGTACTTC. It specifies CASKRDRSDSYEQYF.

This chain links TRBV5-4 with TRBJ2-3; TRBD2 agrees at 9 bases. There are 15 residues in the CDR3. After removal of 0 bases from V and 1 base from J, the junction contained 0 bases not matched to a gene. From germline, CDR1 is SGHNT and CDR2 YYREEE (reference sequence). CDR3 loop: CASSLGTSGTDTQYF. The CDR3 DNA sequence: TGTGCCAGCAGCTTGGGGACTAGCGGCACAGATACGCAGTATTTT. The whole variable domain, filled in from reference TRBV5-4 and TRBJ2-3, reads ETGVTQSPTHLIKTRGQQVTLRCSSQSGHNTVSWYQQALGQGPQFIFQYYREEENGRGNFPPRFSGLQFPNYSSELNVNALELDDSALYLCASSLGTSGTDTQYFGPGTRLTVL.

This clone was seen only once. The J gene is TRBJ1-4, the V gene TRBV2; D not certain. CDR1 SNHLY and CDR2 FYNNEI come from the germline V gene. This CDR3 contains 16 residues. The V gene lost 0 bases and the J gene lost 7 bases, with 15 bases spanning the gap. This CDR3 is CASSEARWGRGEKLFF. The CDR3 DNA follows: TGTGCCAGCAGTGAAGCTCGGTGGGGTCGCGGTGAAAAACTGTTTTTT.

V usage is TRBV2 and J usage is TRBJ2-3; 9 positions match TRBD1. Germline V gives CDR1 SNHLY, CDR2 FYNNEI. This CDR3 comprises 15 residues. The junction had 6 bases not matched to a gene; V was cut back by 7 bases and J by 1 base. The CDR3 nucleotides are TGTGCCAGCACCTCGGGACAGGGACGCACAGATACGCAGTATTTT. Its protein product is CASTSGQGRTDTQYF.

This clone was picked up one time. The V call is TRBV5-1, the J call TRBJ2-3; D ambiguous. The CDR3 is made up of 15 amino acids. Germline assignment: CDR1 SGHRS and CDR2 YFSETQ. The V end lost 0 bases, the J end lost 2 bases, and 10 bases lay between the germline ends. The CDR3 is CASSLAAVNTDTQYF. In nucleotides, the CDR3 is TGCGCCAGCAGCTTGGCCGCCGTCAACACAGATACGCAGTATTTT.

The chain links TRBV19 to TRBJ2-2; TRBD2 matches 8 bases. CDR1 is LNHDA and CDR2 is SQIVND in the germline V gene (reference sequence). The CDR3 is 17 residues long. Trimming took 4 bases from V and 8 from J; bases not matched to a gene: 15. CDR3 sequence: CASSTPRLAGHKGELFF. In DNA, the CDR3 is TGTGCCAGTAGTACCCCCCGCCTAGCGGGTCATAAGGGGGAGCTGTTTTTT.

This sequence joins TRBV6-5 and TRBJ1-2; the D gene is possibly TRBD1 (5 bases). The V end lost 5 bases, the J end lost 4 bases, and 5 bases lay between the germline ends. The germline V gene encodes CDR1 MNHEY and CDR2 SVGAGI. There are 11 residues in the CDR3. In DNA, the CDR3 is TGTGCCAGCAGTCAGGGCTATGGCTACACCTTC. The encoded protein is CASSQGYGYTF.

V usage is TRBV28 and J usage is TRBJ2-1; TRBD2 matches at 14 bases. The germline V gene encodes CDR1 MDHEN and CDR2 SYDVKM. This CDR3 contains 19 residues. V lost 6 bases to trimming and J lost 4 bases; unmatched junction nucleotides: 14. DNA for the CDR3: TGTGCCAGCAGAGGACTAGCGGGAGGCCCCGGGGGGCTTTACAATGAGCAGTTCTTC. Translating it yields CASRGLAGGPGGLYNEQFF.

V and J are TRBV7-9 and TRBJ2-7; 7 nucleotides align to TRBD2. The CDR3 runs to 15 residues. Germline-derived CDR1 and CDR2 are SEHNR and FQNEAQ (reference sequence). V shed 5 bases, J shed 3 bases, and the junction held 10 bases outside the gene matches. The CDR3 reads CASSPHLAAFYEQYF. The CDR3, as DNA: TGTGCCAGCAGCCCGCATCTAGCGGCCTTCTACGAGCAGTACTTC.

The chain joins TRBV11-1 to TRBJ2-7; D gene unclear. The CDR3 has 13 amino acids. Trimming took off 8 bases at V and 2 bases at J, with 13 bases between the two ends. Germline loops: CDR1 SGHAT, CDR2 FQDESV (reference sequence). As DNA, the CDR3 is TGTGCCAGCTCCCGGACGGATACCTACGAGCAGTACTTC. Residues: CASSRTDTYEQYF.

The rearrangement joins TRBV7-9 to TRBJ2-1; 11 bases fit TRBD2. CDR3 size: 15 residues. The ends lost 0 bases at V and 10 bases at J; junction bases unmatched: 5. Looked up from germline, CDR1 is SEHNR and CDR2 is FQNEAQ (reference sequence). For the CDR3, the DNA is TGTGCCAGCAGCTTAGCGCTAGCGGGAGGTGAAGAGCAGTTCTTC. It specifies CASSLALAGGEEQFF.

This clone was counted once. V gene TRBV7-2 combines with J gene TRBJ2-1; possibly TRBD1 or TRBD2 for D (5 bases each). The ends were cut back, 4 bases at V and 5 bases at J, with 9 bases in the middle. The germline V gene encodes CDR1 SGHTA and CDR2 FQGNSA. This CDR3 spans 13 amino acids. In DNA, the CDR3 is TGTGCCAGCAGCTCGGGGCCTAACAATGAGCAGTTCTTC. Protein product: CASSSGPNNEQFF.